The entry that follows covers one T cell receptor beta chain sequence. CDR3 length: 15 amino acids. Germline CDR1 reads SGHRS; CDR2 reads YFSETQ. After removal of 3 bases from V and 5 bases from J, the junction contained 8 bases not matched to a gene. In the original workflow: For nucleated cells, counts were estimated from reference gene primer amplification. The assay was immunoSEQ multiplex PCR, and TCRdb's table has in-frame clones only and misses some. The DNA gave D and trimming, while V, J and clone size come from that table. Of some 210,000 clones in the sample, around 83% were seen once. These data originate in a study of blood T cell repertoires in COVID-19. The overall study: There were acute and convalescent COVID-19 samples, and they came from the United States, Italy and Spain.

The specimen was peripheral blood. The chain carries TRBV5-1 and TRBJ2-1, with TRBD1 identical over 7 bases. The source of this sequence is a man aged 50 or older with active or convalescent COVID-19. CDR3 residues: CASSWDSPRHNEQFF. CDR3 DNA: TGCGCCAGCAGCTGGGACAGTCCCAGGCACAATGAGCAGTTCTTC.